One sample yielded the 30 T cell receptor beta chains listed below, sequenced in a study of synovial regulatory T cells in juvenile arthritis. The synovial samples were synovial fluid, paired with peripheral blood from each active arthritis patient. Using immunoSEQ multiplex PCR, the repertoire was profiled, and TCRdb retains in-frame clones only, with some absent. Its clone listing holds a few thousand clones. Sequencing was performed on Treg cells from the synovium. These receptors all stem from a donor between 2 and 35 years old with juvenile idiopathic arthritis.

Measured by frequency, this clone is medium-sized. The V and J genes are TRBV30 and TRBJ1-1. Germline values: CDR1 GTSNPN, CDR2 SVGIG (reference sequence). This CDR3 is built from 13 residues. DNA is not on record. The chain's CDR3 is CAWSGRPGDEAFF. Variable domain in full (rest from reference TRBV30 and TRBJ1-1): SQTIHQWPATLVQPVGSPLSLECTVEGTSNPNLYWYRQAAGRGLQLLFYSVGIGQISSEVPQNLSASRPQDRQFILSSKKLLLSDSGFYLCAWSGRPGDEAFFGQGTRLTVV.

Measured by frequency, this clone is medium-sized. J is TRBJ2-7 and V is TRBV5-1. CDR3 size: 13 residues. Only the protein is on record. Germline V CDR1 and CDR2: SGHRS, YFSETQ. The CDR3 reads CASSYRTDYEQYF.

This clone is labeled medium-sized (0.01 to 0.1%) based on frequency. The rearrangement joins TRBV19 to TRBJ1-5. Germline CDR1 and CDR2: LNHDA and SQIVND (reference sequence). This CDR3 is built from 12 residues. The nucleotide record is missing. The CDR3 spells CASLGTLPPQHF.

By frequency, this clone registers medium-sized. The V and J genes are TRBV14 and TRBJ2-7; TCRdb outputs TRBD2, but without DNA this stays unchecked. Germline V gene sequence: CDR1 SGHDN, CDR2 FVKESK. The CDR3 extends over 19 amino acids. There is no recorded DNA. CDR3 sequence reads: CASSQERRGPGDRSYEQYF.

This clone is classed as medium-sized (0.01 to 0.1%) by frequency. V usage is TRBV18 and J usage is TRBJ1-5. CDR1 and CDR2 from the germline V gene are KGHSH and LQKENI. The CDR3 spans 15 residues. DNA is not recorded here. The CDR3 sequence: CASSLGRNSNQPQHF. The full variable domain, rest sourced from reference TRBV18 and TRBJ1-5, is NAGVMQNPRHLVRRRGQEARLRCSPMKGHSHVYWYRQLPEEGLKFMVYLQKENIIDESGMPKERFSAEFPKEGPSILRIQQVVRGDSAAYFCASSLGRNSNQPQHFGDGTRLSIL.

According to its frequency, this clone is medium-sized. The CDR3 sequence is CAISDRGDENTEAFF. The chain is built from TRBV10-3 and TRBJ1-1. This CDR3 comprises 15 residues. The nucleotide record is missing. Germline V gene lookup returns CDR1 ENHRY and CDR2 SYGVKD.

Frequency places this clone as medium-sized. The chain is built from TRBV7-2 and TRBJ1-1. This CDR3 is built from 12 residues. The DNA is unrecorded. CDR1 is SGHTA and CDR2 is FQGNSA in the germline V gene. CDR3: CASSFLNTEAFF.

Its frequency marks this clone as medium-sized. The chain combines TRBV7-3 with TRBJ2-3; TCRdb returns TRBD2, unconfirmable since there is no DNA. The CDR3 contains 16 residues. DNA was not recorded. Per the germline V gene, CDR1 is SGHTA and CDR2 is FQGTGA. CDR3 sequence reads: CASSLGTSGRADTQYF.

Its frequency marks this clone as medium-sized (0.01 to 0.1%). The chain carries TRBV5-1 and TRBJ2-1; TCRdb's D gene call, TRBD1, goes unchecked for lack of DNA. Germline V gives CDR1 SGHRS, CDR2 YFSETQ. The CDR3 is made up of 14 amino acids. DNA for this receptor is not on file. CDR3 amino acids: CASEGTGGRYEQFF.

This clone is identified as medium-sized from frequency. The genes are TRBV28 and TRBJ1-4; TCRdb returns TRBD1, unconfirmable since there is no DNA. The CDR3 length is 15 residues. There is no recorded DNA. The V gene's germline CDR1 is MDHEN and CDR2 SYDVKM. Here the CDR3 reads CASSLNRANSEKLFF. The full variable domain, its missing parts supplied by reference TRBV28 and TRBJ1-4, is DVKVTQSSRYLVKRTGEKVFLECVQDMDHENMFWYRQDPGLGLRLIYFSYDVKMKEKGDIPEGYSVSREKKERFSLILESASTNQTSMYLCASSLNRANSEKLFFGSGTQLSVL.

This clone ranks as medium-sized (0.01 to 0.1%) in terms of frequency. The chain combines TRBV5-4 with TRBJ1-2; with no DNA, the TCRdb D assignment of TRBD1 cannot be verified. Germline V gene data show CDR1 as SGHNT and CDR2 as YYREEE (reference sequence). The CDR3 has 17 residues. The DNA is not on file. CDR3 amino acids: CASSLGRGQVKGHGYTF.

Considering frequency, this clone is medium-sized (0.01 to 0.1%). The chain has TRBV6-1 and TRBJ1-2; TCRdb selects TRBD1, and the lack of DNA leaves this call unchecked. The V gene's germline CDR1 is MNHNS and CDR2 SASEGT. This CDR3 region has 17 residues. DNA was not recorded. CDR3 region: CASSGRDRWLPNYGYTF.

Considering frequency, this clone is medium-sized (0.01 to 0.1%). This chain joins TRBV19 and TRBJ1-5. The V gene's germline CDR1 is LNHDA and CDR2 SQIVND (reference sequence). The CDR3 consists of 18 residues. No nucleotide data were recorded. CDR3 region: CASSIDHTPGAWNQPQHF.

This clone is identified as medium-sized from frequency. The chain links TRBV9 to TRBJ1-6. Per the germline V gene, CDR1 is SGDLS and CDR2 is YYNGEE. This CDR3 is 16 amino acids long. DNA for this receptor is not on file. This chain's CDR3 is CASSVGFGTAHSPLHF.

Judged by frequency, this clone is medium-sized. This rearrangement joins TRBV5-5 to TRBJ1-1. The germline V gene encodes CDR1 SGHKS and CDR2 YYEKEE (reference sequence). This CDR3 is built from 15 residues. No DNA accompanies this entry. CDR3 protein: CASSLVYAALSEAFF.

This clone shows up as medium-sized (0.01 to 0.1%) by frequency. The rearrangement joins TRBV13 to TRBJ2-7; TCRdb indicates TRBD1, and absent DNA this call remains unverified. This CDR3 region has 15 residues. Only the protein is on record. Germline V gene data show CDR1 as PRHDT and CDR2 as FYEKMQ (reference sequence). CDR3 amino acids: CASSSPGQVTYEQYF.

Measured by frequency, this clone is medium-sized (0.01 to 0.1%). This chain links TRBV5-5 with TRBJ2-7. The CDR3 is 13 amino acids. No DNA is listed. Germline CDR1 and CDR2: SGHKS and YYEKEE (reference sequence). This chain's CDR3 is CASSPNVFYEQYF.

Judged by frequency, this clone is medium-sized. This chain's CDR3 is CASSYGRDRGYTF. The rearrangement uses TRBV6-6 and TRBJ1-2; TCRdb lists TRBD1, though no DNA is available to test this call. Germline values: CDR1 MNHNY, CDR2 SVGAGI (reference sequence). The CDR3 has 13 residues. The DNA sequence is not available.

This clone counts as medium-sized by frequency. The V and J genes are TRBV6-1 and TRBJ1-2. This CDR3 has 15 amino acids. The record lacks a DNA sequence. The germline CDR1 and CDR2 sequences are MNHNS and SASEGT. CDR3 in amino acids: CASSEVRQGNYGYTF.

This clone shows up as medium-sized by frequency. The genes are TRBV19 and TRBJ1-5. The germline gives CDR1 LNHDA, CDR2 SQIVND (reference sequence). The CDR3 totals 14 residues. No DNA is given. The CDR3 sequence is CASSRGFDNQPQHF.

In terms of frequency, this clone is medium-sized (0.01 to 0.1%). The chain recombines TRBV28 with TRBJ2-1; TCRdb reports TRBD2, a call that lacks DNA to check it against. Germline CDR1 reads MDHEN; CDR2 reads SYDVKM. This CDR3 contains 15 residues. No DNA appears here. CDR3 region: CASRPGTGGNNEQFF.

Frequency places this clone as medium-sized. This rearrangement joins TRBV10-3 to TRBJ1-2; no DNA is available, so the TRBD1 call from TCRdb remains unchecked. The CDR3 covers 12 residues. There is no recorded DNA. From germline, CDR1 is ENHRY and CDR2 SYGVKD. CDR3 sequence reads: CAIGDRMGGYTF.

Considering frequency, this clone is medium-sized. The genes are TRBV28 and TRBJ1-2; TCRdb gives TRBD1 as the D gene, but with no DNA this cannot be confirmed. The germline gives CDR1 MDHEN, CDR2 SYDVKM. The CDR3 covers 14 residues. No DNA sequence is on record. The CDR3 sequence is CASSPPTEYYGYTF.

Considering frequency, this clone is medium-sized. The CDR3 region is CASSLQRGYETQYF. The chain recombines TRBV5-1 with TRBJ2-5; lacking DNA, the TRBD2 call made by TCRdb goes unchecked. The CDR3 sequence is 14 residues long. No coding sequence is recorded. CDR1 is SGHRS and CDR2 is YFSETQ in the germline V gene.

By frequency, this clone registers medium-sized. J is TRBJ2-5 and V is TRBV7-9; the TRBD1 assignment by TCRdb is unverifiable without DNA. Germline V CDR1 and CDR2: SEHNR, FQNEAQ (reference sequence). The CDR3 contains 14 residues. No DNA sequence was recorded. The CDR3 here is CASSVRQGRETQYF.

By frequency, this clone registers medium-sized. This rearrangement joins TRBV29-1 to TRBJ2-3; TCRdb designates TRBD1, a call that cannot be tested without DNA. This CDR3 is 14 amino acids long. The entry carries no DNA sequence. Germline CDR1 SQVTM, CDR2 ANQGSEA. CDR3 sequence reads: CSVEDRVGTDTQYF.

Considering frequency, this clone is medium-sized. The chain couples TRBV5-4 to TRBJ2-1; TCRdb's D gene call, TRBD2, goes unchecked for lack of DNA. The CDR3 has 14 residues. The DNA is not on file. CDR1 is SGHNT, CDR2 YYREEE, per germline (reference sequence). CDR3 region: CASSPSGTSEKQFF.

Its frequency marks this clone as medium-sized. This chain connects TRBV2 to TRBJ1-1; TCRdb lists TRBD1, though no DNA is available to test this call. The CDR3 extends over 12 amino acids. No DNA is given. The germline gives CDR1 SNHLY, CDR2 FYNNEI. CDR3 sequence reads: CASRGENTEAFF.

Measured by frequency, this clone is medium-sized. V usage is TRBV20-1 and J usage is TRBJ1-2; the TCRdb call, TRBD1, lacks DNA for checking. Germline V gives CDR1 DFQATT, CDR2 SNEGSKA (reference sequence). The CDR3 has 11 residues. No DNA appears here. CDR3: CSARDSYGYTF.

This clone is deemed medium-sized by its frequency. This chain connects TRBV6-5 to TRBJ2-3; the D call from TCRdb, TRBD2, cannot be confirmed without DNA. The CDR3 is made up of 15 amino acids. Nucleotide data are not available. Germline CDR1 reads MNHEY; CDR2 reads SVGAGI. The CDR3 here is CASSSQGGGTDTQYF.